Presented here are 25 T cell receptor beta chains from one specimen sequenced in a study of regulatory T cells in long-lasting Graves disease. Time point specified: newly diagnosed GD, antithyroid drugs for less than 3 months. Generation of the TCR library employed RNA extracted from PBMCs. Combining iRepertoire HTBI primers with Arm-PCR of CDR3 regions, the authors built TCR beta libraries. MiXCR was run by TCRdb on the multiplex PCR reads, yielding one entry per CDR3 protein. The table lists approximately 470,000 distinct CDR3 sequences, 15% to 20% of them singletons, with less than 15% in the top ten. The sample was also linked to a second study, of T cells in Graves' hyperthyroidism and ophthalmopathy.

The material sequenced was peripheral blood mononuclear cells (PBMCs), taken at new diagnosis, from a patient treated with antithyroid drugs. All receptors come from a man in his forties with Graves disease.

This clonotype was observed many times. V gene TRBV11-2 combines with J gene TRBJ2-3; 9 nucleotides agree with TRBD2. The germline CDR1 and CDR2 sequences are SGHAT and FQNNGV. This CDR3 comprises 15 residues. The V gene end was trimmed by 6 bases and the J gene end by 11 bases; junction bases not matched to a gene: 15. CDR3 amino acids: CASRTSGGPSGEQYF. CDR3 DNA: TGTGCCAGCAGGACTAGCGGAGGGCCCTCGGGGGAGCAGTATTTT.

This clonotype showed up many times. V gene TRBV11-2 combines with J gene TRBJ2-3, with a possible D match to TRBD2 (6 bases). This CDR3 region has 13 residues. Trimming removed 1 base at V and 5 bases at J, with 7 bases between. Germline CDR1 reads SGHAT; CDR2 reads FQNNGV. CDR3 residues: CASSLGRGDTQYF. In DNA form, the CDR3 reads TGTGCCAGCAGCTTAGGGAGGGGAGATACGCAGTATTTT.

A word on this clonotype: The junction shows a germline mismatch at one end, possibly a read error. The chain recombines TRBV6-2 or TRBV6-3 with TRBJ2-3; possibly TRBD2 for D (5 bases). Germline CDR1 and CDR2: MNHEY and SVGEGT. This CDR3 has 14 amino acids. CDR3 in DNA: TGTGCCGGCAGTTATTCCCTAGCAACAGATACGCAGTATTTT. This codes for CAGSYSLATDTQYF.

This clonotype was recorded many times. Mismatch with germline at one junction end may stem from a read error. This chain uses TRBV30 with TRBJ2-5; tentatively, D is TRBD1 (5 bases). The V gene's germline CDR1 is GTSNPN and CDR2 SVGIG (reference sequence). This CDR3 is built from 11 residues. CDR3 amino acids: CAWSVSGILNF. As DNA, the CDR3 is TGTGCCTGGAGTGTGTCAGGGATCCTCAACTTC.

This sequence joins TRBV28 and TRBJ2-7, with D unresolved. Germline lookup yields CDR1 MDHEN and CDR2 SYDVKM. V was pared by 4 bases and J by 6 bases, with 10 bases between. The CDR3 is 12 amino acids. Written as DNA, the CDR3 is TGTGCCAGCAGTTCGATATCATTCGAGCAGTACTTC. It codes for CASSSISFEQYF.

This clonotype was detected many times. The chain joins TRBV27 to TRBJ2-7; no clear D gene. V lost 4 bases and J 2 bases, leaving 12 bases between the germline ends. The CDR3 loop spans 14 amino acids. Germline CDR1 reads MNHEY; CDR2 reads SMNVEV (reference sequence). CDR3 nucleotides: TGTGCCAGCAGTTACGGGCAGTACACCTACGAGCAGTACTTC. Translating gives CASSYGQYTYEQYF.

This clonotype was seen repeatedly, ten times or more. The chain recombines TRBV6-5 with TRBJ1-4; tentative D call: TRBD1 (6 bases). This CDR3 has 16 residues. Trimming shortened V by 4 bases and J by 0 bases, and 12 bases separated the two germline ends. Germline V gene data show CDR1 as MNHEY and CDR2 as SVGAGI. The CDR3 spells CASSSTGAATNEKLFF. The CDR3 region has the DNA TGTGCCAGCAGTTCGACAGGTGCCGCAACTAATGAAAAACTGTTTTTT.

The rearrangement joins TRBV7-9 to TRBJ1-2; 7 nucleotides match TRBD1. The V segment lost 5 bases and the J segment 8 bases; nucleotides outside the gene matches: 14. Per germline, CDR1 SEHNR and CDR2 FQNEAQ (reference sequence). The CDR3 spans 15 residues. The CDR3 DNA follows: TGTGCCAGCAGCCGACCAGGGGGGTGGGGCCGGGGCTACACCTTC. As protein: CASSRPGGWGRGYTF.

CDR3 loop: CSARPAGGVQPQHF. The CDR3 bases are TGCAGTGCTAGGCCCGCCGGGGGGGTTCAGCCCCAGCATTTT. The gene calls are TRBV20-1 and TRBJ1-5; D is perhaps TRBD1 (5 bases). Germline CDR1 DFQATT, CDR2 SNEGSKA (reference sequence). The V gene lost 3 bases and the J gene lost 6 bases, with 15 bases spanning the gap. CDR3 length: 14 residues.

This chain joins TRBV29-1 and TRBJ1-3; D unresolved. Per the germline V gene, CDR1 is SQVTM and CDR2 is ANQGSEA. Trimming shortened V by 6 bases and J by 1 base, and 16 bases separated the two germline ends. The CDR3 is made up of 15 amino acids. CDR3 amino acids: CSVKTTARSGNTIYF. DNA of the CDR3: TGCAGCGTCAAAACCACGGCGCGGTCTGGAAACACCATATATTTT.

This clonotype was observed once. This may come from a read error, since a much larger clone is one base off. The J gene is TRBJ2-7, the V gene TRBV20-1, with 11 bases matching TRBD2. There are 15 residues in the CDR3. Per germline, CDR1 DFQATT and CDR2 SNEGSKA (reference sequence). Trimming took 0 bases from V and 7 from J; bases not matched to a gene: 8. The CDR3 region is CSARDLELAGEEQYF. The CDR3, as DNA: TGCAGTGCTAGAGATCTGGAACTAGCGGGAGAGGAGCAGTACTTC.

This clonotype was recorded at least ten times. The chain couples TRBV7-9 to TRBJ2-3, with a weak D call TRBD1 (6 bases). The CDR3 spans 14 residues. V shed 3 bases and J shed 4 bases, with 11 bases lying between them. The germline V gene has CDR1 SEHNR and CDR2 FQNEAQ (reference sequence). The CDR3 here is CASSFGTLADTQYF. The DNA of the CDR3 is TGTGCCAGCAGCTTTGGGACACTCGCAGATACGCAGTATTTT.

This clonotype was detected many times. In DNA form, the CDR3 reads TGTGCCAGTAGCCGGGACGTCACGCAGTATTTT. The encoded protein is CASSRDVTQYF. The rearrangement links TRBV28 to TRBJ2-3; tentatively, D is TRBD1 or TRBD2 (5 bases each). Per the germline V gene, CDR1 is MDHEN and CDR2 is SYDVKM. The CDR3 is 11 amino acids. The V end was cut by 9 bases, the J end by 9 bases, with 13 bases between.

This clonotype was detected ten times or more. The CDR3 nucleotides read TGTGCCAGCAGCTTCGGATACCAAGAGACCCAGTACTTC. Translating gives CASSFGYQETQYF. The rearrangement uses TRBV7-8 and TRBJ2-5; no clear D. From germline, CDR1 is SGHVS and CDR2 FQNEAQ. This CDR3 comprises 13 residues. V was shortened by 3 bases and J by 0 bases, with 5 bases between the two germline ends.

The chain links TRBV28 to TRBJ2-5; 12 bases are a match to TRBD2. The CDR3 totals 17 residues. CDR1 MDHEN and CDR2 SYDVKM come from the germline V gene. J lost 2 bases, V lost 3 bases, and 7 bases had no gene match. CDR3 nucleotide sequence: TGTGCCAGCAGTTTGTGGACTAGCGGGATTTCACAAGAGACCCAGTACTTC. It specifies CASSLWTSGISQETQYF.

This clonotype has a count of ten or more. This chain connects TRBV28 to TRBJ1-1; D gene unclear. Germline values: CDR1 MDHEN, CDR2 SYDVKM. The length of the CDR3 is 13 residues. The germline V and J ends were trimmed by 9 bases and 2 bases, with 13 bases remaining between them. For the CDR3, the DNA is TGTGCCAGTCTCCTTACAGCTAACACTGAAGCTTTCTTT. Residues: CASLLTANTEAFF.

About this clonotype itself: A read error may explain this, as a much larger clone is one base away. The J gene is TRBJ1-1, the V gene TRBV6-2 or TRBV6-3; weak D call: TRBD1 (5 bases). The CDR3 contains 14 residues. V was shortened by 6 bases and J by 4 bases, with 15 bases between the two germline ends. CDR1 is MNHEY and CDR2 is SVGEGT in the germline V gene. The CDR3 spells CASRRFGASTEAFF. The DNA for the CDR3 is TGTGCCAGCAGACGATTCGGGGCGAGCACTGAAGCTTTCTTT.

In its sample, this clonotype was seen many times. The gene calls are TRBV10-3 and TRBJ2-7; D is possibly TRBD1 or TRBD2 (5 bases each). The CDR3 extends over 12 amino acids. V shed 3 bases and J shed 6 bases, with 9 bases lying between them. Germline loops: CDR1 ENHRY, CDR2 SYGVKD. In DNA form, the CDR3 reads TGTGCCATCAGTGATGGGGCGGGCGAGCAGTACTTC. Its protein product is CAISDGAGEQYF.

This clonotype came up a few times. The chain links TRBV18 to TRBJ2-1; no reliable D call. Germline values: CDR1 KGHSH, CDR2 LQKENI. The CDR3 has 14 amino acids. V was cut by 5 bases and J by 4 bases, with 12 bases left in between. CDR3 bases: TGTGCCAGCTCATTATCGAACGGGTACAATGAGCAGTTCTTC. Its protein product is CASSLSNGYNEQFF. The variable domain in full, with the rest retrieved from reference TRBV18 and TRBJ2-1, is NAGVMQNPRHLVRRRGQEARLRCSPMKGHSHVYWYRQLPEEGLKFMVYLQKENIIDESGMPKERFSAEFPKEGPSILRIQQVVRGDSAAYFCASSLSNGYNEQFFGPGTRLTVL.

This clonotype has only a few counts. The chain joins TRBV3-1 to TRBJ2-3, with D perhaps being TRBD1 or TRBD2 (5 bases each). V was shortened by 6 bases and J by 2 bases, with 12 bases between the two germline ends. This CDR3 is built from 14 residues. Germline V CDR1 and CDR2: LGHDT, YNNKEL (reference sequence). CDR3 sequence reads: CASRGWDPTDTQYF. In nucleotides, the CDR3 is TGTGCCAGCAGAGGTTGGGACCCCACAGATACGCAGTATTTT.

This clonotype was detected many times. The chain carries TRBV3-1 and TRBJ2-4, with 11 positions matching TRBD2. Trimming removed 1 base from V and 6 bases from J; junction bases left unmatched: 5. Germline V lookup: CDR1 LGHDT, CDR2 YNNKEL (reference sequence). The CDR3 totals 16 residues. CDR3 in DNA: TGTGCCAGCAGCCAAGCTAGCGGGAGGTTGGGAAACATTCAGTACTTC. Protein: CASSQASGRLGNIQYF.

This clonotype was seen more than once but under ten times. This chain connects TRBV9 to TRBJ2-7; 11 bases match TRBD2. The ends lost 0 bases at V and 3 bases at J; junction bases unmatched: 2. From germline, CDR1 is SGDLS and CDR2 YYNGEE. The length of the CDR3 is 15 residues. The CDR3 DNA sequence: TGTGCCAGCAGCGTAGGAGGGACTAGCGGCTACGAGCAGTACTTC. It is translated as CASSVGGTSGYEQYF.

This clonotype was seen repeatedly, ten times or more. This chain uses TRBV28 with TRBJ2-3; TRBD2 aligns across 9 bases. The ends lost 8 bases at V and 6 bases at J; junction bases unmatched: 12. The CDR3 loop spans 15 amino acids. The germline CDR1 and CDR2 sequences are MDHEN and SYDVKM. The chain's CDR3 is CASLPRVAGADTQYF. The CDR3 DNA reads TGTGCCAGCTTACCTCGGGTAGCGGGAGCGGATACGCAGTATTTT.

This clonotype was recorded a few times. The V and J genes are TRBV12-5 and TRBJ1-1; D remains unclear. CDR1 is LGHNT and CDR2 is FRNRAP in the germline V gene. The length of the CDR3 is 16 residues. V was trimmed by 4 bases and J by 0 bases, leaving 15 bases between them. CDR3 DNA sequence: TGTGCTAGTGGTTCGTACCCAGGAGACCTGAACACTGAAGCTTTCTTT. Amino acids: CASGSYPGDLNTEAFF.

This clonotype has only a few counts. The chain links TRBV25-1 to TRBJ2-5, with D perhaps matching TRBD1 (6 bases). Trimming removed 6 bases at V and 9 bases at J, with 14 bases between. Germline V gene data show CDR1 as MGHDK and CDR2 as SYGVNS. This CDR3 is 12 amino acids long. CDR3 amino acids: CASSLARGSQYF. As DNA, the CDR3 is TGTGCCAGCAGCCTTGCCAGGGGTTCCCAGTACTTC.